The clone carrying this T cell receptor beta chain was observed once. The authors' processing: Counts of nucleated cells, estimated from reference gene primer amplification, were obtained. Profiling relied on immunoSEQ multiplex PCR, and the TCRdb table lists in-frame clones only, not all of them. That table gives V, J and clone size, and the DNA gave D and trimming. The repertoire holds more than 110,000 clones, with around 89% as singletons. The data belong to a study of blood T cell repertoires in COVID-19. Study summary: The United States, Italy and Spain were the sources of the acute and convalescent COVID-19 samples. T cells, B-cell-depleted T cells, or PBMCs provided the cDNA or gDNA that served as material.

Germline V CDR1 and CDR2: ENHRY, SYGVKD. CDR3 length: 15 amino acids. The V end lost 3 bases, the J end lost 5 bases, and 16 bases lay between the germline ends. Sequenced input: peripheral blood. The genes are TRBV10-3 and TRBJ1-1; no clear D gene. The TCR was taken from a man in his fifties or sixties with active or convalescent COVID-19. In DNA, the CDR3 is TGTGCCATCAGTGACCCGGGTGTAGAACGGACTGAAGCTTTCTTT. This encodes CAISDPGVERTEAFF.